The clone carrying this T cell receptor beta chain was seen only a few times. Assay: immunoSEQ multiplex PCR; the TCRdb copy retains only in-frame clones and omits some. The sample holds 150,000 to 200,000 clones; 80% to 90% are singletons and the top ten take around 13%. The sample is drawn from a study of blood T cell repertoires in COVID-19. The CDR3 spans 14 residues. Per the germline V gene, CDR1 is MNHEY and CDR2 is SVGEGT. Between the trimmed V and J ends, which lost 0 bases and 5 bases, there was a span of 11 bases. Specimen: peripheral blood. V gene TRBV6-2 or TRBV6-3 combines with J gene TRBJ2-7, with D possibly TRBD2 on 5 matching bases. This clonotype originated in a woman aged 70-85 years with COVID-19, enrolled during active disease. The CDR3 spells CASSYSRPGNEQYF. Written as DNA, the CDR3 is TGTGCCAGCAGTTACTCGAGGCCGGGGAACGAGCAGTACTTC.